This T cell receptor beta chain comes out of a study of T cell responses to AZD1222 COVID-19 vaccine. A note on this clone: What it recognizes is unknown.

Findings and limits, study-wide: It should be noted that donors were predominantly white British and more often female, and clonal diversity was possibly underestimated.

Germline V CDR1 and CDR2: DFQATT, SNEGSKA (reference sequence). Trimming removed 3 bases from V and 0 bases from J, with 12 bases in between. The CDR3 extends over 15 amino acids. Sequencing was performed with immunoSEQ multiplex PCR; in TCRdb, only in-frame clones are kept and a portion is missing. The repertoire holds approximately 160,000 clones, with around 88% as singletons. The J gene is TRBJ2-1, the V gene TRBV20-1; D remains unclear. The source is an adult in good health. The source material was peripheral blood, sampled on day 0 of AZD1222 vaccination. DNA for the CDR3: TGCAGTGCTAGTTTTGGGTCGAGCTCCTACAATGAGCAGTTCTTC. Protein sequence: CSASFGSSSYNEQFF.